This T cell receptor beta chain was sequenced during a study of cytomegalovirus exposure and HLA in healthy donors. The PCR used 60 Vbeta and 13 Jbeta primers. Measured with immunoSEQ multiplex PCR; TCRdb has only the in-frame clones, and not every one. The sample shows 130,000 or so clones, around 84% of them seen only once. The V end was cut by 0 bases, the J end by 5 bases, with 4 bases between. Germline assignment: CDR1 LGHNA and CDR2 YSLEER. The CDR3 has 12 residues. Sequences were obtained from PBMCs. The receptor comes from a man aged 18 to 30 in good health and CMV-seronegative. The rearrangement uses TRBV4-3 and TRBJ1-2; no definite D call. The CDR3 nucleotides read TGCGCCAGCAGCCAAGATCAGTATGGCTACACCTTC. This sequence encodes CASSQDQYGYTF.